This TCR beta chain was observed in a study of Graves' ophthalmopathy and Graves' hyperthyroidism. A word on this clonotype: Its antigen remains unknown.

General study points: Blood also carried most expanded thyroid clonotypes exceeding 0.001 frequency. Ophthalmopathy progression prediction by the model yielded a sensitivity of 55% to 71% and a specificity of about 72%.

A duration under 3 months, NOSPECS ≥4, CAS ≥3 and moderate-to-severe activity characterized the donors with ophthalmopathy. PBMCs were isolated from an approximately 10 ml sample of fresh peripheral blood. Using RNA transcripts, the TCR beta CDR3 regions were amplified. Second-round multiplex PCR came after first-round RT-PCR with HTBI primers. TCRdb reprocessed the multiplex PCR reads via MiXCR and lists one record per CDR3 protein. The sample contains about 740,000 distinct CDR3 sequences, around 40% of which appear only once. CDR1 is SNHLY, CDR2 FYNNEI, per germline. V lost 4 bases and J lost 7; bases outside the gene matches: 6. The CDR3 consists of 14 residues.

This sequence joins TRBV2 and TRBJ1-3, with 8 bases lining up with TRBD1. The receptor's source is an adult man with Graves' ophthalmopathy. Sequencing was done on a sample of peripheral blood. CDR3 residues: CASSGDRPGNTIYF. The CDR3 DNA reads TGTGCCAGCAGTGGGGACAGGCCGGGGAACACCATATATTTT.